Shown below are 9 T cell receptor beta chains from a single sample sequenced in a study of post-analysis software for immune sequencing data. Overall study findings and caveats: Several TRBV segments, TRBV5-6, TRBV5-1 and TRBV20-1 among them, were found more frequent in patients than controls.

For these TCRs, the target antigens are not known. Libraries were made from TCR beta cDNA, and they carried unique molecular identifiers. TCRdb re-analysed the PCR reads in MiXCR, keeping a single row per CDR3 protein. The table records more than 500,000 distinct CDR3 sequences, 34% of them present only once. Sample: blood. The receptors were gathered from a girl younger than 18 with multiple sclerosis.

This clonotype came up a few times. This rearrangement joins TRBV5-1 to TRBJ2-7; D gene ambiguous. Trimming removed 0 bases from V and 0 bases from J, with 10 bases in between. Germline lookup yields CDR1 SGHRS and CDR2 YFSETQ. This CDR3 comprises 15 residues. The CDR3, as DNA: TGCGCCAGCAGCTTGGCTCCAGCGACCTCCTACGAGCAGTACTTC. The encoded protein is CASSLAPATSYEQYF.

V gene TRBV4-1 combines with J gene TRBJ2-5, with TRBD1 matching over 10 bases. Trimming cost V 1 base and J 5 bases; bases outside gene matches: 10. CDR1 MGHRA and CDR2 YSYEKL come from the germline V gene. The CDR3 contains 17 residues. The CDR3 protein is CASSQGPGTGAIETQYF. The CDR3 DNA sequence: TGCGCCAGCAGCCAAGGTCCAGGGACAGGGGCGATTGAGACCCAGTACTTC.

The V gene is TRBV14, the J gene TRBJ1-3; 7 bases match TRBD1. V lost 4 bases, J lost 1 base, and 7 bases stayed unmatched. This CDR3 has 16 residues. CDR1 and CDR2 (germline): SGHDN, FVKESK. CDR3 coding DNA: TGTGCCAGCAGCCGTACAGGGGACGGGTCTGGAAACACCATATATTTT. Protein sequence: CASSRTGDGSGNTIYF.

This clonotype was detected once. The rearrangement joins TRBV11-2 to TRBJ2-2; 8 nucleotides match TRBD2. The CDR3 consists of 13 residues. Germline lookup yields CDR1 SGHAT and CDR2 FQNNGV. The V and J ends lost 8 bases and 5 bases, in that order; junction bases with no gene match: 4. The CDR3, as DNA: TGTGCCAGCGGACTAGCAAATACCGGGGAGCTGTTTTTT. It translates to CASGLANTGELFF.

A few counts support this clonotype. This rearrangement joins TRBV5-6 to TRBJ1-6; D is undetermined. With 2 bases removed from V and 0 bases from J, the gap between germline ends came to 18 bases. Per germline, CDR1 SGHDT and CDR2 YYEEEE. This CDR3 is 19 amino acids long. CDR3 loop: CASSLHARKARSYNSPLHF. CDR3 coding DNA: TGTGCCAGCAGCTTACACGCAAGAAAGGCTCGCTCCTATAATTCACCCCTCCACTTT.

This chain joins TRBV29-1 and TRBJ1-2; maybe TRBD1 (6 bases). Germline CDR1 is SQVTM and CDR2 is ANQGSEA. This CDR3 has 14 residues. V was cut by 4 bases and J by 0 bases, with 12 bases left in between. CDR3 DNA: TGCAGCGTTGGGGCCGGACAGACTAACTATGGCTACACCTTC. It encodes CSVGAGQTNYGYTF.

The rearrangement links TRBV9 to TRBJ1-2; 7 bases agree with TRBD1. Germline trimming cut 0 bases from V and 4 bases from J; bases unmatched to any gene: 9. The CDR3 is 16 amino acids. Per the germline V gene, CDR1 is SGDLS and CDR2 is YYNGEE. Here the CDR3 reads CASSVVATGTAYGYTF. The CDR3 nucleotides read TGTGCCAGCAGCGTAGTGGCCACCGGGACAGCCTATGGCTACACCTTC.

There are a few counts of this clonotype. V is TRBV27 and J is TRBJ1-2, with D uncertain. The CDR3 sequence is 13 residues long. Trimming cost V 2 bases and J 4 bases, with 8 bases left between them. From germline, CDR1 is MNHEY and CDR2 SMNVEV (reference sequence). CDR3 region: CASSLRAPYGYTF. For the CDR3, the DNA is TGTGCCAGCAGTTTAAGGGCCCCCTATGGCTACACCTTC.

V is TRBV7-9 and J is TRBJ1-2; no firm D call. Deletions cut 2 bases from V and 4 bases from J, with 23 bases between. The germline CDR1 and CDR2 sequences are SEHNR and FQNEAQ (reference sequence). The CDR3 runs 18 residues. CDR3 amino acids: CASSLWTPRGMMRYGYTF. The CDR3 DNA sequence: TGTGCCAGCAGCTTATGGACCCCCCGTGGGATGATGCGCTATGGCTACACCTTC. Complete variable domain (other parts from reference TRBV7-9 and TRBJ1-2): DTGVSQNPRHKITKRGQNVTFRCDPISEHNRLYWYRQTLGQGPEFLTYFQNEAQLEKSRLLSDRFSAERPKGSFSTLEIQRTEQGDSAMYLCASSLWTPRGMMRYGYTFGSGTRLTVV.